This T cell receptor (beta chain) came from a study of T-cell reconstitution after alpha-beta-depleted transplantation in children. Whole-study findings and limits: T cells produced anew were the main source of T-cell counts and diversity one year after transplant.

This clonotype occurred many times. Antigen: not known. Preparing the TCRbeta library involved the use of unique molecular identifiers. A single record per CDR3 protein comes from TCRdb applying MiXCR to the PCR reads. The sample yields hundreds of thousands of distinct CDR3 sequences, less than 15% seen once. The sequences come from PBMCs, collected before TCRalphabeta/CD19-depleted stem cell transplant. The sequence was collected from a girl aged 2 to 9 with congenital amegakaryocytic thrombocytopenia, due to receive a stem cell transplant.

This CDR3 is CASSPKTSADSYNEQFF. CDR3 DNA: TGTGCCAGCAGTCCTAAGACTAGCGCTGACTCCTACAATGAGCAGTTCTTC. This chain uses TRBV12-3 or TRBV12-4 with TRBJ2-1; 8 bases are shared with TRBD2. The CDR3 runs 17 residues. J was trimmed by 0 bases and V by 5 bases; bases with no gene match: 9.